The present entry profiles one TCR beta chain with its context. This sample was included in a study of blood T cell repertoires in COVID-19. Whole-study context: The study drew acute and convalescent COVID-19 samples from the United States, Italy and Spain.

The repertoire was sequenced with immunoSEQ multiplex PCR; TCRdb's copy has only in-frame clones and lacks some. This table has about 210,000 clones, roughly 77% appearing once. All recovered Cohort 3 donors got two negative PCRs, got clearance, or saw symptom resolution. The CDR3 is made up of 15 amino acids. From germline, CDR1 is LGHDT and CDR2 YNNKEL (reference sequence). With V trimmed by 2 bases and J by 2 bases, 5 bases remained unmatched. Sample: PBMCs or T cells enriched from blood (not recorded which). J is TRBJ2-5 and V is TRBV3-1 (or the pseudogene TRBV3-2); 7 nucleotides match TRBD1. This TCR derives from a man aged 40-49 years who had recovered from COVID-19. The CDR3 DNA follows: TGTGCCAGCAGCCAAAGGGACAGACGACAAGAGACCCAGTACTTC. This sequence encodes CASSQRDRRQETQYF.